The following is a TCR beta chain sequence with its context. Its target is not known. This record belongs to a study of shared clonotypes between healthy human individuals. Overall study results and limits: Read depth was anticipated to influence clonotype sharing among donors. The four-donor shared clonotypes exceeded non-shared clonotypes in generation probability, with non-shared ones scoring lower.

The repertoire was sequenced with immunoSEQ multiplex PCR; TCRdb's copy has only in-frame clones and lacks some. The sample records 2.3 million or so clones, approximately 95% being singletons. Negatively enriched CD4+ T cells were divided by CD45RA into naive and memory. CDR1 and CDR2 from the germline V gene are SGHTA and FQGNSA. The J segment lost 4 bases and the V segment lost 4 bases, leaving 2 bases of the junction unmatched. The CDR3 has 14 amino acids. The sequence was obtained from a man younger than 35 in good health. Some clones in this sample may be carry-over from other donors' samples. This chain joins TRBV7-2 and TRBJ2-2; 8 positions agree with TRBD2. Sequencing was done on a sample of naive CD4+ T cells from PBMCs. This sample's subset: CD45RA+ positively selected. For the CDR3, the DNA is TGTGCCAGCAGCTCAGCGGGAGCCACCGGGGAGCTGTTTTTT. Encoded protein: CASSSAGATGELFF.